The present TCR beta chain was sequenced within a study of shared clonotypes between healthy human individuals. The CDR3 is 15 residues long. Looked up from germline, CDR1 is SGDLS and CDR2 is YYNGEE. Trimming pared 0 bases from V and 4 bases from J, leaving 14 bases between. Sequencing used immunoSEQ multiplex PCR; TCRdb keeps in-frame clones, though not all of them. In the table there are around 1,900,000 clones, 80% to 95% of which are singletons. Positively selected for CCR7, the CD45RO-negative cells used as naive CD8 cells excluded terminally differentiated effector memory CD45RA+ cells. The chain carries TRBV9 and TRBJ2-7, with D possibly matching TRBD1 (5 bases). This receptor was taken from a young man in good health. Some clones in this sample may be carry-over from other donors' samples. Source material: naive CD8+ T cells from PBMCs. The chain's CDR3 is CASSVGSRVGYEQYF. The CDR3 bases are TGTGCCAGCAGCGTAGGTTCCAGGGTAGGGTACGAGCAGTACTTC.